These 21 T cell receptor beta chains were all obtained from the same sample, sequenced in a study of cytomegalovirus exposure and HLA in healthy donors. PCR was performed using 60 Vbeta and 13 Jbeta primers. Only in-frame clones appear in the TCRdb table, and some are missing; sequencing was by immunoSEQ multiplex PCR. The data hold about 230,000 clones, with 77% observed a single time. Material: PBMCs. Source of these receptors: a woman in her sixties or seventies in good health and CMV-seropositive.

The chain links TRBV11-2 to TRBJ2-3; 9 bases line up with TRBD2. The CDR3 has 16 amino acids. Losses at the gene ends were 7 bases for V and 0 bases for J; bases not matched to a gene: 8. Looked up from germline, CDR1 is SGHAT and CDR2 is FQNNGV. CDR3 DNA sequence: TGTGCCAGCAACCGGGAGCGGGGGGTAAGCACAGATACGCAGTATTTT. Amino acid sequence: CASNRERGVSTDTQYF.

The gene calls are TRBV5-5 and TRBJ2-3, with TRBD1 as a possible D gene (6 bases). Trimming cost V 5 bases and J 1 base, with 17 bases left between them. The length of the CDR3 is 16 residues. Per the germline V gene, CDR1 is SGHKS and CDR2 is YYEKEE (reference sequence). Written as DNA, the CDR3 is TGTGCCAGCAGTACACAACAGGGTAGGGGCACAGATACGCAGTATTTT. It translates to CASSTQQGRGTDTQYF.

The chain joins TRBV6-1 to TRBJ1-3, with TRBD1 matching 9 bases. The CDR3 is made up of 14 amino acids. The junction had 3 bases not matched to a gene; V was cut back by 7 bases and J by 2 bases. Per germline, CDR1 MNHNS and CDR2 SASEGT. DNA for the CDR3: TGTGCCAGCAACGACAGGGGGACTGGAAACACCATATATTTT. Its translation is CASNDRGTGNTIYF.

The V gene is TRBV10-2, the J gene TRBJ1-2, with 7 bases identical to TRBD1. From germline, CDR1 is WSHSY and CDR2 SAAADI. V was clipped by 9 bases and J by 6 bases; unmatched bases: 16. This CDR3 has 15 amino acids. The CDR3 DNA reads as TGCGCCAGTCGTTCCGGATTACAGGGGATTCATGGCTACACCTTC. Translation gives CASRSGLQGIHGYTF.

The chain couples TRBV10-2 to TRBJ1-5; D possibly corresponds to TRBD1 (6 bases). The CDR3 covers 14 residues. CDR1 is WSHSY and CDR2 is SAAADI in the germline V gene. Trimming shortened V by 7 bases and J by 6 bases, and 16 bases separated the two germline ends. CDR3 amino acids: CASIQGNLGQPQHF. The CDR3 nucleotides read TGCGCCAGCATCCAGGGGAATTTGGGTCAGCCCCAGCATTTT.

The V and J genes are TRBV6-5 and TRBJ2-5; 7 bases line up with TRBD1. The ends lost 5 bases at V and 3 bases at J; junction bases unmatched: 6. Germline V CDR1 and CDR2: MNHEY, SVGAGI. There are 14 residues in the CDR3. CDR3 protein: CASSQWGTEETQYF. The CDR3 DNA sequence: TGTGCCAGCAGTCAATGGGGGACAGAAGAGACCCAGTACTTC.

The CDR3 region has the DNA TGTGCCAGCAGCCTGGACAGGGTTCGTCATACGCAGTATTTT. This gives the protein CASSLDRVRHTQYF. This sequence joins TRBV27 and TRBJ2-3; the match to TRBD1 covers 8 bases. This CDR3 region has 14 residues. Per the germline V gene, CDR1 is MNHEY and CDR2 is SMNVEV (reference sequence). V gave up 6 bases and J gave up 7 bases; unmatched junction bases: 9.

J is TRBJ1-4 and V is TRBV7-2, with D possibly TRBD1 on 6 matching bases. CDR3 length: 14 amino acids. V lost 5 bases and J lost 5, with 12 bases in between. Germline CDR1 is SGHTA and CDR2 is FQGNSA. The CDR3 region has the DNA TGTGCCAGCAGCCCTATGCAGGGGAATGAAAAACTGTTTTTT. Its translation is CASSPMQGNEKLFF. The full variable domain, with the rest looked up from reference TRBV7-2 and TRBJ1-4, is GAGVSQSPSNKVTEKGKDVELRCDPISGHTALYWYRQSLGQGLEFLIYFQGNSAPDKSGLPSDRFSAERTGGSVSTLTIQRTQQEDSAVYLCASSPMQGNEKLFFGSGTQLSVL.

CDR3 sequence (DNA): TGCGCCAGCAGCTTGGGGGGGCCGGGGAGAACTGAAGCTTTCTTT. Its protein is CASSLGGPGRTEAFF. The chain employs TRBV5-1 and TRBJ1-1; D possibly corresponds to TRBD1 (6 bases). Trimming shortened V by 0 bases and J by 5 bases, and 14 bases separated the two germline ends. CDR1 and CDR2 from the germline V gene are SGHRS and YFSETQ. The CDR3 sequence is 15 residues long.

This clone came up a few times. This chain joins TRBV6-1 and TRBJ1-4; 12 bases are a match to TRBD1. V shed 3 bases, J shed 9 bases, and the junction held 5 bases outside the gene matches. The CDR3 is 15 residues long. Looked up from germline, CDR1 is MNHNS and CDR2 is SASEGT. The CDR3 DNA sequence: TGTGCCAGCAGTGAGGCCGGGACAGGGGGCAAAAAACTGTTTTTT. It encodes CASSEAGTGGKKLFF.

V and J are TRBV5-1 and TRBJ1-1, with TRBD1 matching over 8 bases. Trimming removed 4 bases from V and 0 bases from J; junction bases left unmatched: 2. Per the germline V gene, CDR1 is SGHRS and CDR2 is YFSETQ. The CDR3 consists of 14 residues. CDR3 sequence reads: CASSQDRVNTEAFF. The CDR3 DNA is TGCGCCAGCAGCCAGGACAGGGTGAACACTGAAGCTTTCTTT.

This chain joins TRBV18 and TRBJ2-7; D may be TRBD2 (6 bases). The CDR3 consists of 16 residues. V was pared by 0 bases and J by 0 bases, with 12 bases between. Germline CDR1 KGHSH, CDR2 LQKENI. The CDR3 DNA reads TGTGCCAGCTCACCACCGGGGCTCGGGAGCTCCTACGAGCAGTACTTC. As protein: CASSPPGLGSSYEQYF.

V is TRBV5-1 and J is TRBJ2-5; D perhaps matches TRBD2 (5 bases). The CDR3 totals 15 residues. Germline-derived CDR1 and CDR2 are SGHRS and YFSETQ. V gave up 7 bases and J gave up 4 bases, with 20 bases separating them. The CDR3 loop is CASLGTDYRGETQYF. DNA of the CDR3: TGCGCCAGCTTAGGAACAGACTATCGAGGAGAGACCCAGTACTTC.

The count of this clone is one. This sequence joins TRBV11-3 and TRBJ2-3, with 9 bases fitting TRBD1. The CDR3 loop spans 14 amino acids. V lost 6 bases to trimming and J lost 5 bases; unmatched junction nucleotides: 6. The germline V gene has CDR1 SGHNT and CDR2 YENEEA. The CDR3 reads CASSAPGQGDTQYF. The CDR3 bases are TGTGCCAGCAGTGCGCCGGGACAGGGAGATACGCAGTATTTT.

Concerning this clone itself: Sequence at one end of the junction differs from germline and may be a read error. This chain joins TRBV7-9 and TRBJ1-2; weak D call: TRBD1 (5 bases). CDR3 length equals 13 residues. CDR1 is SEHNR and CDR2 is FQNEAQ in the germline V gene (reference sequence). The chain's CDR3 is CSSSLRRDDGYTF. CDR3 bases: TGTTCCAGCAGCCTCCGGAGGGACGATGGCTACACCTTC.

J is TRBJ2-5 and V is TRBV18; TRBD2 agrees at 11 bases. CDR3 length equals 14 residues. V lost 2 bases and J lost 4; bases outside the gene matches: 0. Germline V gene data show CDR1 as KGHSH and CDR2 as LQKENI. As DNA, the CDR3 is TGTGCCAGCTCACCAACTAGCGGGAGAGAGACCCAGTACTTC. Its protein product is CASSPTSGRETQYF.

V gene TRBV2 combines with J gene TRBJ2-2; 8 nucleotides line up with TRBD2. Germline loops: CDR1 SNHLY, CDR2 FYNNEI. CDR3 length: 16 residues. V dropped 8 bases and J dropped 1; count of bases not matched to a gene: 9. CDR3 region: CASGGRTSLNTGELFF. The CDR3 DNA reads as TGTGCCAGCGGGGGTAGGACTAGCCTGAACACCGGGGAGCTGTTTTTT.

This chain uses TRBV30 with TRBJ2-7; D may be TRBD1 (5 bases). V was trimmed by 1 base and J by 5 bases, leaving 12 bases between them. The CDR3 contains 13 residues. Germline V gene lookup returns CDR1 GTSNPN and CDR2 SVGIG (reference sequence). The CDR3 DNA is TGTGCCTGGAGTGGACTTAAGGGGCACGAGCAGTACTTC. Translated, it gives CAWSGLKGHEQYF.

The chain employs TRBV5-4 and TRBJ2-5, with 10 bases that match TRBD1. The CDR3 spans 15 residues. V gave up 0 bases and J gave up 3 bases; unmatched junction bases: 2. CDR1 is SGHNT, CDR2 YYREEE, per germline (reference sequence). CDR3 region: CASSLEGTGEETQYF. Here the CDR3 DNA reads TGTGCCAGCAGCTTGGAGGGGACAGGGGAAGAGACCCAGTACTTC.

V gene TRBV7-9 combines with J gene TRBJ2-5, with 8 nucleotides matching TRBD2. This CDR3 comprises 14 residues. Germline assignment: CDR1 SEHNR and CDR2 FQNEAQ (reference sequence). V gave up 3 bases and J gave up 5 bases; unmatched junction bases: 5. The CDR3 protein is CASSFGGGQETQYF. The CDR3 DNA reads TGTGCCAGCAGCTTCGGGGGGGGGCAGGAGACCCAGTACTTC.

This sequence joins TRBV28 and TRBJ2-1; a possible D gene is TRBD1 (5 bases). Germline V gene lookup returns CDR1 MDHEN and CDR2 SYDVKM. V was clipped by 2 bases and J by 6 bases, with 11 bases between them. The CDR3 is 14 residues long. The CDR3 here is CASSLNQGGNEQFF. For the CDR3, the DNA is TGTGCCAGCAGTTTAAACCAGGGTGGCAATGAGCAGTTCTTC.